This is a list of T cell receptor beta chains from one sample in a study of blood T cell repertoires in COVID-19. Produced via immunoSEQ multiplex PCR; TCRdb's table is partial and in-frame only. Of roughly 250,000 clones in the sample, around 87% were seen once. The sample comprised PBMCs or T cells enriched from blood (not recorded which). Receptor source: a woman aged 50 to 65 who had recovered from COVID-19. The CDR3 runs from the conserved cysteine through the conserved F or W. The D gene is left open where the match is weak. Only some rows state a clone size, as once, few, many or a class for expanded clones.

TRBJ1-1 - TRBV29-1 TRBD1 TGCAGCGTCTACACAGGTGGGACAGGGGCAAACGAAGCTTTCTTT CSVYTGGTGANEAFF
TRBJ1-3 - TRBV15 - TGTGCCACCAGCAGGAAGGGAGACACCATATATTTT CATSRKGDTIYF
TRBJ2-2 - TRBV7-2 TRBD1 TGTGCCAGCAGCGTGGACAGGGCTTGGTCCGGGGAGCTGTTTTTT CASSVDRAWSGELFF
TRBJ2-3 - TRBV19 - TGTGCCAGTAGTGTTGGGGGGACGGGTGGCACAGATACGCAGTATTTT CASSVGGTGGTDTQYF
TRBJ2-1 - TRBV7-3 TRBD2 TGTGCCAGCAGCCCATCCACGACTAGCGCCTTTTGGTTCTTC CASSPSTTSAFWFF
TRBJ2-7 once TRBV19 - TGTGCCAGTGGGAGGGGGACACCCTACGAGCAGTACTTC CASGRGTPYEQYF
TRBJ1-1 once TRBV4-1 - TGCGCCAGCAGCCAAGATCCCAGGGGAACTGAAGCTTTCTTT CASSQDPRGTEAFF
TRBJ2-1 once TRBV3-1/TRBV3-2 - TGTGCCAGCAGCCAGCTCGGGAATGAGCAGTTCTTC CASSQLGNEQFF
TRBJ1-2 - TRBV28 - TGTGCCAGCAGTCCGTGGAGGCGCTTGTTCGTCTATGGCTACACCTTC CASSPWRRLFVYGYTF
TRBJ2-5 - TRBV4-1 - TGCGCCAGCAGCCAAGCGGTGCGGGGAGAGACCCAGTACTTC CASSQAVRGETQYF
TRBJ2-4 - TRBV2 - TGTGCCAGCTTGAGGAAAAACATTCAGTACTTC CASLRKNIQYF
TRBJ2-5 few TRBV19 - TGTGCCAGTAGTATAGCAGGCACTAGGTCCCAAGAGACCCAGTACTTC CASSIAGTRSQETQYF
TRBJ1-6 - TRBV18 - TGTGCCAGCTCACCAACAGGACAGCGAAATTCACCCCTCCACTTT CASSPTGQRNSPLHF
TRBJ2-1 - TRBV24-1 TRBD1 TGTGCCACCAGTGAATTGGGGACAGGGATAAGCGAGCAGTTCTTC CATSELGTGISEQFF
TRBJ2-7 - TRBV3-1/TRBV3-2 TRBD2 TGTGCCAGCAGCCAGTGGGCTAGCGGGAACTACGAGCAGTACTTC CASSQWASGNYEQYF
TRBJ2-7 - TRBV15 TRBD2 TGTGCCACCAGCGGGGAGGGTGGTAAGCAGTACTTC CATSGEGGKQYF
TRBJ1-6 - TRBV27 TRBD1 TGTGCCAGCAGTTACCCCCCGGGACAGGCGGTACGTGGGAGTAATTCACCCCTCCACTTT CASSYPPGQAVRGSNSPLHF
TRBJ2-1 - TRBV10-3 - TGTGCCATCAGGAGCTCCGGGACAAAAAAAAAGGGGTACAATGAGCAGTTCTTC CAIRSSGTKKKGYNEQFF
TRBJ2-7 - TRBV29-1 TRBD2 TGCAGCGTTGCTACTAGCGGAGCCTCAGAGCAGTACTTC CSVATSGASEQYF
TRBJ2-1 - TRBV7-7 TRBD2 TGTGCTAGCAGCTTAGGTGGTAGGGGGACTAGCGGGATTCATGAGCAGTTCTTC CASSLGGRGTSGIHEQFF
TRBJ2-5 - TRBV29-1 TRBD1 TGCAGCACCAGACAGGGTCCATATACAGAGACCCAGTACTTC CSTRQGPYTETQYF
TRBJ2-1 - TRBV7-3 TRBD2 TGTGCCAGCAGCTTAGATCCCTCCAGCGGGAGCTCCTACAATGAGCAGTTCTTC CASSLDPSSGSSYNEQFF
TRBJ2-2 few TRBV2 - TGTGCCAGCAGCGCCAGGGGTGACACCGGGGAGCTGTTTTTT CASSARGDTGELFF
TRBJ1-2 - TRBV12-3/TRBV12-4 TRBD1 TGTGCCAGCAGGGACGGGACAGCTCGTGGCTACACCTTC CASRDGTARGYTF
TRBJ1-4 - TRBV28 - TGTGCCAGCAGTGGCGACCCCTTCTTGACAGGATGGGAAGAAAAACTGTTTTTT CASSGDPFLTGWEEKLFF
TRBJ2-7 - TRBV6-5 TRBD1 TGTGCCAGCAGAAGGACAGGAACCTTCGGCGAGCAGTACTTC CASRRTGTFGEQYF